The 13 T cell receptor beta chains reported below all come from one sample, sequenced in a study of blood T cell repertoires in COVID-19 (TCRdb year 2020). Libraries came from the immunoSEQ multiplex PCR assay. TCRdb carries this immuneACCESS record with in-frame sequences only. Its versions omit some clonotypes, under half of them owing to an unresolved V gene in the studies checked, with the rest unexplained. This sample comprises 140,000 to 150,000 clones, about four fifths of them detected only once. About 4% of the sample is taken by the ten largest. Sequenced material: peripheral blood. These receptors originate from a man aged 70-80 years who had recovered from COVID-19.

J is TRBJ2-5 and V is TRBV10-3; 7 bases map to TRBD2. From germline, CDR1 is ENHRY and CDR2 SYGVKD. Unmatched junction bases numbered 5, after V lost 6 bases and J lost 4 bases. The length of the CDR3 is 13 residues. The chain's CDR3 is CAISSGKGETQYF. DNA of the CDR3: TGTGCCATCAGCAGCGGGAAGGGAGAGACCCAGTACTTC.

The gene calls are TRBV25-1 and TRBJ2-7; TRBD1 agrees at 7 bases. Germline assignment: CDR1 MGHDK and CDR2 SYGVNS. The V segment lost 6 bases and the J segment 3 bases; nucleotides outside the gene matches: 2. This CDR3 spans 12 amino acids. CDR3 in DNA: TGTGCCAGCAGCGGGGACAGCTACGAGCAGTACTTC. Protein product: CASSGDSYEQYF.

The rearrangement joins TRBV29-1 to TRBJ2-1; 9 bases map to TRBD2. CDR3 length: 14 amino acids. In germline, CDR1 is SQVTM, CDR2 ANQGSEA. Unmatched junction bases numbered 8, after V lost 4 bases and J lost 7 bases. CDR3 in DNA: TGCAGCGTTGTGAGCGGGAGGTCGGTAAATGAGCAGTTCTTC. It specifies CSVVSGRSVNEQFF.

The CDR3 region has the DNA TGTGCCAGCAGCTCGAGGTCCTCCGAGACCCAGTACTTC. It is translated as CASSSRSSETQYF. V usage is TRBV7-9 and J usage is TRBJ2-5; D not resolved. The CDR3 totals 13 residues. The V end was cut by 4 bases, the J end by 5 bases, with 11 bases between. CDR1 is SEHNR, CDR2 FQNEAQ, per germline (reference sequence).

This sequence joins TRBV9 and TRBJ2-7; D unclear. Germline CDR1 reads SGDLS; CDR2 reads YYNGEE. Trimming left V 4 bases short and J 3 bases short, with 2 bases between. The CDR3 totals 10 residues. CDR3 DNA sequence: TGTGCCAGCAGCCACTACGAGCAGTACTTC. Its protein is CASSHYEQYF. Based on the CDR3 plus reference TRBV9 and TRBJ2-7, the full variable domain is DSGVTQTPKHLITATGQRVTLRCSPRSGDLSVYWYQQSLDQGLQFLIQYYNGEERAKGNILERFSAQQFPDLHSELNLSSLELGDSALYFCASSHYEQYFGPGTRLTVT.

CDR3 sequence reads: CASSPGGQGETDTQYF. CDR3 DNA: TGTGCCAGCAGCCCGGGGGGACAGGGAGAGACAGATACGCAGTATTTT. The chain is built from TRBV11-3 and TRBJ2-3; 9 nucleotides line up with TRBD1. The trim removed 5 bases at V and 3 bases at J, leaving 9 bases unmatched. This CDR3 comprises 16 residues. Germline CDR1 and CDR2: SGHNT and YENEEA.

In its sample, this clone was seen once. The chain carries TRBV4-3 and TRBJ2-1; 8 bases are a match to TRBD2. V dropped 0 bases and J dropped 4; count of bases not matched to a gene: 8. CDR1 is LGHNA and CDR2 is YSLEER in the germline V gene. The CDR3 consists of 17 residues. As DNA, the CDR3 is TGCGCCAGCAGCCAAGATCGGGCTAGCGGGCTTTACAATGAGCAGTTCTTC. Translating gives CASSQDRASGLYNEQFF.

V is TRBV15 and J is TRBJ2-1; 14 positions agree with TRBD2. With V trimmed by 4 bases and J by 9 bases, 11 bases remained unmatched. CDR3 size: 17 residues. From germline, CDR1 is LNHNV and CDR2 YYDKDF (reference sequence). CDR3 amino acids: CATSTLEGLAGVIEQFF. The CDR3 DNA reads as TGTGCCACCAGCACCCTAGAGGGACTAGCGGGAGTAATTGAGCAGTTCTTC.

The gene calls are TRBV12-3 or TRBV12-4 and TRBJ2-3; D gene unclear. Trimming removed 6 bases at V and 5 bases at J, with 9 bases between. CDR3 size: 12 residues. The CDR3 region has the DNA TGTGCCAGCAGCCCCCAGATAGATACGCAGTATTTT. It is translated as CASSPQIDTQYF.

The chain carries TRBV2 and TRBJ2-6; no firm D call. Deletions cut 7 bases from V and 0 bases from J, with 16 bases between. The CDR3 has 17 residues. Germline V gives CDR1 SNHLY, CDR2 FYNNEI. CDR3 loop: CASNILSRSSGANVLTF. The CDR3 DNA is TGTGCCAGCAATATACTAAGCCGGTCCTCTGGGGCCAACGTCCTGACTTTC.

This chain links TRBV4-1 with TRBJ1-2; a possible D gene is TRBD1 (6 bases). This CDR3 has 14 amino acids. Trimming pared 8 bases from V and 4 bases from J, leaving 17 bases between. CDR1 and CDR2 (germline): MGHRA, YSYEKL. The CDR3 spells CASEPGGGSYGYTF. In DNA, the CDR3 is TGCGCCAGCGAACCGGGAGGGGGGAGCTATGGCTACACCTTC.

The chain carries TRBV7-2 and TRBJ1-2; D is ambiguous. In germline, CDR1 is SGHTA, CDR2 FQGNSA. V was trimmed by 1 base and J by 7 bases, leaving 13 bases between them. The CDR3 sequence is 14 residues long. The CDR3 loop reads CASSLGGGLAGYTF. CDR3 nucleotides: TGTGCCAGCAGCTTAGGCGGCGGGCTGGCTGGCTACACCTTC.

The chain joins TRBV5-6 to TRBJ1-6; D is perhaps TRBD1 (5 bases). The CDR3 sequence is 14 residues long. Germline V lookup: CDR1 SGHDT, CDR2 YYEEEE. The germline V and J ends were trimmed by 2 bases and 12 bases, with 15 bases remaining between them. The CDR3 DNA sequence: TGTGCCAGCAGCTTACAGGCCCGGTCGGGACCCCTCCACTTT. Its translation: CASSLQARSGPLHF.